The 7 T cell receptor beta chains below all came from one sample that was sequenced in a study of radiotherapy plus CTLA-4 blockade in lung cancer. TCRdb's table, derived via immunoSEQ multiplex PCR, lists solely in-frame clones and lacks some. The data show fewer than 100,000 clones, 60% to 85% seen once. The sample consisted of peripheral blood, taken from a patient treated with radiotherapy plus ipilimumab. These receptors came from a human donor with non-small cell lung cancer whose response to radiotherapy plus ipilimumab could not be evaluated. Some clones in this sample may be carry-over from other donors' samples.

The CDR3 is CASSLSLAGGLETQYF. The CDR3 bases are TGTGCCAGCAGCTTGAGCCTAGCGGGGGGGTTAGAGACCCAGTACTTC. The rearrangement joins TRBV5-4 to TRBJ2-5, with 12 positions matching TRBD2. Germline-derived CDR1 and CDR2 are SGHNT and YYREEE (reference sequence). CDR3 length equals 16 residues. V shed 1 base, J shed 4 bases, and the junction held 5 bases outside the gene matches.

V gene TRBV19 combines with J gene TRBJ2-5; the match to TRBD2 covers 7 bases. Germline V gene sequence: CDR1 LNHDA, CDR2 SQIVND (reference sequence). This CDR3 has 15 residues. The V segment lost 5 bases and the J segment 2 bases; nucleotides outside the gene matches: 8. In DNA form, the CDR3 reads TGTGCCAGTAGTGTCGGAAGCGGGGAACAAGAGACCCAGTACTTC. The encoded protein is CASSVGSGEQETQYF.

The CDR3 coding sequence is TGTGCCAGTAGTATCATGGGCACCCGCTCTGGAAACACCATATATTTT. Translated, it gives CASSIMGTRSGNTIYF. This chain connects TRBV19 to TRBJ1-3, with D unclear. Germline V gene data show CDR1 as LNHDA and CDR2 as SQIVND (reference sequence). The CDR3 extends over 16 amino acids. The V gene lost 3 bases and the J gene lost 0 bases, with 12 bases spanning the gap.

V usage is TRBV9 and J usage is TRBJ1-5; D gene unclear. The CDR3 is made up of 14 amino acids. Trimming left V 4 bases short and J 7 bases short, with 15 bases between. Germline lookup yields CDR1 SGDLS and CDR2 YYNGEE. The chain's CDR3 is CASSHGVEGQPQHF. In nucleotides, the CDR3 is TGTGCCAGCAGCCACGGGGTTGAGGGACAGCCCCAGCATTTT. Variable domain in full (rest from reference TRBV9 and TRBJ1-5): DSGVTQTPKHLITATGQRVTLRCSPRSGDLSVYWYQQSLDQGLQFLIQYYNGEERAKGNILERFSAQQFPDLHSELNLSSLELGDSALYFCASSHGVEGQPQHFGDGTRLSIL.

As for this clone: Other DNA sequences from this sample encode an identical CDR3 as well. CDR3 in amino acids: CASSSLGGQGTEAFF. The DNA for the CDR3 is TGTGCCAGCAGCTCCTTAGGTGGACAGGGCACTGAAGCTTTCTTT. This rearrangement joins TRBV11-2 to TRBJ1-1; 8 bases are a match to TRBD1. The germline gives CDR1 SGHAT, CDR2 FQNNGV. The CDR3 contains 15 residues. With V trimmed by 4 bases and J by 4 bases, 8 bases remained unmatched.

This chain joins TRBV18 and TRBJ2-5; 13 bases agree with TRBD2. TRBJ2-7 matches the DNA end more closely, so the J call is doubtful. This CDR3 has 15 amino acids. Germline V gene lookup returns CDR1 KGHSH and CDR2 LQKENI. In DNA, the CDR3 is TGTGCCAGCTCCCGGGGACTAGCGGGGACCTACGAGCAGTACTTC. It codes for CASSRGLAGTYEQYF.

CDR3 nucleotide sequence: TGCGCCAGCAGCTTGGGGGAGTACTATGGCTACACCTTC. It encodes CASSLGEYYGYTF. The chain joins TRBV5-1 to TRBJ1-2; D ambiguous. Germline CDR1 and CDR2: SGHRS and YFSETQ. Trimming shortened V by 0 bases and J by 3 bases, and 6 bases separated the two germline ends. There are 13 residues in the CDR3. Together with reference TRBV5-1 and TRBJ1-2, the CDR3 gives the full variable domain: KAGVTQTPRYLIKTRGQQVTLSCSPISGHRSVSWYQQTPGQGLQFLFEYFSETQRNKGNFPGRFSGRQFSNSRSEMNVSTLELGDSALYLCASSLGEYYGYTFGSGTRLTVV.